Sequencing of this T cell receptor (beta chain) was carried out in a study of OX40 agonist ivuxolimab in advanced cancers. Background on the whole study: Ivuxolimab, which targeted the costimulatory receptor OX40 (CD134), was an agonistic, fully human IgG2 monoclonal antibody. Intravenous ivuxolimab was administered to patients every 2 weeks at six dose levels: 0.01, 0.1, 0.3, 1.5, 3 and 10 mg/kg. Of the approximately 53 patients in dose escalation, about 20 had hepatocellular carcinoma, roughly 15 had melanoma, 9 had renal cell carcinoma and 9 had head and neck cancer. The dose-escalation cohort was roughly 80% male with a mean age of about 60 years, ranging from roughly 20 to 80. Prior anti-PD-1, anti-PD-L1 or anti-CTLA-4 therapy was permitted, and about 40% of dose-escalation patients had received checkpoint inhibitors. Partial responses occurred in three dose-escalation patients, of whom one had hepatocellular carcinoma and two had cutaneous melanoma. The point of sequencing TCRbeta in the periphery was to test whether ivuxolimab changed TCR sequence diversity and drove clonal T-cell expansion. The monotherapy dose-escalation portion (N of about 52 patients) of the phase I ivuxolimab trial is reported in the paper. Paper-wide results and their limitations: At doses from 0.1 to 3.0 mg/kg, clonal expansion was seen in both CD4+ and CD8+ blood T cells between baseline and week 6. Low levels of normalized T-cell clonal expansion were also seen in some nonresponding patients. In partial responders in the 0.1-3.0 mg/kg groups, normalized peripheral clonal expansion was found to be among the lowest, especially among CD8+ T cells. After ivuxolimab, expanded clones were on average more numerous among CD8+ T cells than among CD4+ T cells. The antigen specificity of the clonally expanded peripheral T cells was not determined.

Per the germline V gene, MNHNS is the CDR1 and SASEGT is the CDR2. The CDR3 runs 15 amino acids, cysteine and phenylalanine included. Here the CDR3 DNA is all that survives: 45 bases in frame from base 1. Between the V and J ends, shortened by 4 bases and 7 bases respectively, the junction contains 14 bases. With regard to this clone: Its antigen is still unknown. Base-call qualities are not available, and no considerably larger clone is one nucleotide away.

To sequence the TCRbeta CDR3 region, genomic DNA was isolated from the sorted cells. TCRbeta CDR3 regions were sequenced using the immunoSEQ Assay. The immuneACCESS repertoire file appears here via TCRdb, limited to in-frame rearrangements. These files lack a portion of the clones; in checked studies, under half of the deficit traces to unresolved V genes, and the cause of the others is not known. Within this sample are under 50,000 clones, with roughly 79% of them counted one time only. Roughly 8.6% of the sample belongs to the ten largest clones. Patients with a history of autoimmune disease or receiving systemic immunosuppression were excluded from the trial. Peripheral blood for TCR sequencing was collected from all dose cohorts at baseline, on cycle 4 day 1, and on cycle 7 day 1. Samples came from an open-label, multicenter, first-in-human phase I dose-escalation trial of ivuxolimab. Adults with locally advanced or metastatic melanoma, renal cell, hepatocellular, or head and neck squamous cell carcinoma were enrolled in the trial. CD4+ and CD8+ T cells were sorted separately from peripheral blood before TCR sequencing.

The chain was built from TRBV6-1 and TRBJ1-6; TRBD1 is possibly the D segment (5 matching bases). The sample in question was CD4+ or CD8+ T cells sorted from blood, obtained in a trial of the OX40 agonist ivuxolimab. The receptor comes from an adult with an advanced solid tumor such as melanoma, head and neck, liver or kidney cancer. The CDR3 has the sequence CASSGRGTLNSPLHF. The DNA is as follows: TGTGCCAGCAGTGGGCGGGGGACGCTAAATTCACCCCTCCACTTT.